The sequence of this TCR beta chain was determined in a study of blood T cell repertoires in COVID-19. Study summary: The samples span acute and convalescent COVID-19 from the United States, Italy and Spain.

The assay was immunoSEQ multiplex PCR, and TCRdb's table has in-frame clones only and misses some. The sample carries about 130,000 clones, 75% to 85% recorded once. The CDR3 has 14 residues. Germline V gives CDR1 ENHRY, CDR2 SYGVKD. The V segment lost 6 bases and the J segment 2 bases; nucleotides outside the gene matches: 3. The TCR comes from a woman in her sixties or seventies with COVID-19, enrolled during active disease. The material sequenced was peripheral blood. The V gene is TRBV10-3, the J gene TRBJ2-1; the match to TRBD1 covers 8 bases. This CDR3 is CAIRGRGPYNEQFF. CDR3 in DNA: TGTGCCATCAGGGGCAGGGGGCCCTACAATGAGCAGTTCTTC.